The clone carrying this T cell receptor beta chain came up a few times. No antigen is known for it. This entry comes from a study of human T cells and chemical hapten exposure. Study-wide points: Expanded TCR sets contained significantly more large CDR3 similarity clusters than controls.

Germline V gene data show CDR1 as SNHLY and CDR2 as FYNNEI. The CDR3 covers 15 residues. Unmatched junction bases numbered 10, after V lost 8 bases and J lost 4 bases. Time point here: patch test 1, 2 weeks after DPC sensitization. Treatment noted: therapeutic diphenylcyclopropenone sensitization with weekly scalp DPC. TCRdb called the RACE reads again in MiXCR, with one record for every CDR3 protein. The table has 300,000 to 400,000 distinct CDR3 sequences, about 7% seen once. The gene calls are TRBV2 and TRBJ1-4; 7 bases align to TRBD1. Sequences were derived from whole blood, sampled in connection with sensitization to the hapten diphenylcyclopropenone (DPC). This TCR was recovered from a woman aged 18-29 years with alopecia areata. Some clones in this sample may be carry-over from other donors' samples. CDR3 protein: CASGWVDRINEKLFF. The CDR3, as DNA: TGTGCCAGCGGATGGGTGGACAGGATTAATGAAAAACTGTTTTTT.